This T cell receptor (beta chain) was captured by sequencing in a study of blood T cell repertoires in COVID-19. CDR1 is LGHDT, CDR2 YNNKEL, per germline (reference sequence). The CDR3 extends over 11 amino acids. V dropped 5 bases and J dropped 12 bases, with 11 bases sitting between them. Repertoires were generated with immunoSEQ multiplex PCR, while TCRdb's copy carries only in-frame clones and drops some. The sample consists of fewer than 50,000 clones, over 75% of them appearing once. This clonotype was obtained from a human donor in a cohort sampled during active COVID-19. The gene calls are TRBV3-1 (or the pseudogene TRBV3-2) and TRBJ2-1; TRBD2 might be the D (5 bases). Specimen: peripheral blood. The CDR3 coding sequence is TGTGCCAGCAGCTTTAACGGAGGGCAGTTCTTC. Its protein product is CASSFNGGQFF.